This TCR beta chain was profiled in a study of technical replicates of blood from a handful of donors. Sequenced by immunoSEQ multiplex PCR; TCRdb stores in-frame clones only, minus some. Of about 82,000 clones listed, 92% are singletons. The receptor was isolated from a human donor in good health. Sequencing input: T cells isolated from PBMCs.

CDR3 DNA: TGTGCCAGCAGCCAACTCAGCGGGGGATCTTCCGTGCAGTACTTC. Its protein product is CASSQLSGGSSVQYF. The chain carries TRBV14 and TRBJ2-7; 8 bases are shared with TRBD2. V dropped 2 bases and J dropped 9; count of bases not matched to a gene: 12. CDR3 size: 15 residues. Germline loops: CDR1 SGHDN, CDR2 FVKESK.